Below, 11 T cell receptor beta chains from the same sample are listed, as sequenced in a study of shared clonotypes between healthy human individuals. The protocol was immunoSEQ multiplex PCR, while the TCRdb copy is restricted to in-frame clones and leaves out a portion. The table records about 470,000 clones, 75% to 85% of them present only once. The sequencing sample was made of PBMCs. These TCRs come from a middle-aged woman in good health. Some clones in this sample may be carry-over from other donors' samples.

The rearrangement joins TRBV7-3 to TRBJ2-2; 9 nucleotides match TRBD2. The CDR3 consists of 18 residues. Trimming took 6 bases from V and 1 from J; bases not matched to a gene: 12. Germline V gene sequence: CDR1 SGHTA, CDR2 FQGTGA. The CDR3 DNA reads TGTGCCAGCAGTCGATGGGCTAGCGGGACGATGAACACCGGGGAGCTGTTTTTT. It encodes CASSRWASGTMNTGELFF.

The chain is built from TRBV28 and TRBJ1-2; D possibly corresponds to TRBD1 (5 bases). The ends were cut back, 5 bases at V and 4 bases at J, with 14 bases in the middle. This CDR3 region has 14 residues. Germline CDR1 MDHEN, CDR2 SYDVKM. In DNA, the CDR3 is TGTGCCAGCAGTCCGTGGGGCGCCGGCTATGGCTACACCTTC. It is translated as CASSPWGAGYGYTF.

The CDR3 reads CASSTRGGSEQFF. The CDR3 DNA reads TGTGCCAGCAGCACCAGGGGGGGTTCTGAGCAGTTCTTC. This sequence joins TRBV11-1 and TRBJ2-1; perhaps D is TRBD1 or TRBD2 (7 bases each). V was cut by 5 bases and J by 9 bases, with 14 bases left in between. This CDR3 has 13 amino acids. Per germline, CDR1 SGHAT and CDR2 FQDESV (reference sequence).

This chain links TRBV28 with TRBJ2-3; 7 bases are a match to TRBD2. Germline values: CDR1 MDHEN, CDR2 SYDVKM. The CDR3 loop spans 16 amino acids. The trim removed 1 base at V and 3 bases at J, leaving 7 bases unmatched. CDR3 loop: CASSLSRDYETDTQYF. Written as DNA, the CDR3 is TGTGCCAGCAGTTTATCCAGGGACTACGAAACAGATACGCAGTATTTT.

The table lists this clone with a few counts. The V gene is TRBV7-6, the J gene TRBJ1-2; possible D gene TRBD1, 5 bases. Trimming took 8 bases from V and 5 from J, leaving 9 bases between them. From germline, CDR1 is SGHVS and CDR2 FNYEAQ. CDR3 size: 11 residues. The CDR3 loop is CASGGWYGYTF. CDR3 coding DNA: TGTGCCAGCGGGGGGTGGTATGGCTACACCTTC.

The chain joins TRBV10-3 to TRBJ2-5, with 7 bases fitting TRBD2. This CDR3 contains 14 residues. The V gene end was trimmed by 0 bases and the J gene end by 5 bases; junction bases not matched to a gene: 3. Germline V gives CDR1 ENHRY, CDR2 SYGVKD. The CDR3, as DNA: TGTGCCATCAGTGAGTCTAGGGAGGGGGAGACCCAGTACTTC. Its translation is CAISESREGETQYF.

The J gene is TRBJ2-3, the V gene TRBV4-2, with D perhaps matching TRBD2 (5 bases). The CDR3 consists of 17 residues. Germline CDR1 reads LGHNA; CDR2 reads YNFKEQ. V was shortened by 0 bases and J by 0 bases, with 13 bases between the two germline ends. The CDR3 DNA is TGTGCCAGCAGCCAAGATCCCGGGGTCCGTAGCACAGATACGCAGTATTTT. It codes for CASSQDPGVRSTDTQYF.

V is TRBV11-2 and J is TRBJ2-7, with D unresolved. CDR1 SGHAT and CDR2 FQNNGV come from the germline V gene. This CDR3 is 13 amino acids long. Trimming left V 4 bases short and J 5 bases short, with 12 bases between. The CDR3 spells CASSSGPRDEQYF. The CDR3 DNA reads as TGTGCCAGCAGCTCCGGCCCCCGCGACGAGCAGTACTTC.

The chain has TRBV27 and TRBJ1-1, with a weak D call TRBD1 (6 bases). Germline V gene data show CDR1 as MNHEY and CDR2 as SMNVEV (reference sequence). V was cut by 8 bases and J by 5 bases, with 15 bases left in between. CDR3 length equals 13 residues. CDR3: CASSRARGTEAFF. The CDR3 DNA reads TGTGCCAGCTCCCGCGCCAGGGGAACTGAAGCTTTCTTT.

The chain recombines TRBV19 with TRBJ1-5; D might be TRBD1 (6 bases). The CDR3 is 16 amino acids. Germline CDR1 reads LNHDA; CDR2 reads SQIVND (reference sequence). Trimming pared 0 bases from V and 1 base from J, leaving 10 bases between. The DNA for the CDR3 is TGTGCCAGTAGTATAGATCTGGGGGCGAGCAATCAGCCCCAGCATTTT. Protein product: CASSIDLGASNQPQHF.

The rearrangement uses TRBV5-1 and TRBJ2-5, with D perhaps being TRBD1 or TRBD2 (5 bases each). This CDR3 has 13 residues. Trimming left V 0 bases short and J 5 bases short, with 8 bases between. Per the germline V gene, CDR1 is SGHRS and CDR2 is YFSETQ. The CDR3 DNA reads as TGCGCCAGCAGCTTGGGGGGGACGGAGACCCAGTACTTC. Encoded protein: CASSLGGTETQYF.